This is a list of T cell receptor beta chains from one sample in a study of cytomegalovirus exposure and HLA in healthy donors. The table came from immunoSEQ multiplex PCR; TCRdb's copy has only in-frame clones and leaves some out. The data hold under 150,000 clones, with around 87% observed a single time. The specimen sequenced was PBMCs. The receptors stem from a man younger than 30 in good health and CMV-seropositive. Each CDR3 is given with its conserved first and last residue. D genes are given only for firm matches. Clone size, where shown, is once, few, many, or a class for clones that have expanded.

>-|TRBJ2-3|TRBV5-1|TRBD2
TGCGCCAGCAGCTTGGAGCGGGGGTCAGATACGCAGTATTTT
CASSLERGSDTQYF
>-|TRBJ1-1|TRBV19|-
TGTGCCAGTAGACTTCTGGGCCAATCGAACACTGAAGCTTTCTTT
CASRLLGQSNTEAFF
>-|TRBJ2-2|TRBV4-1|TRBD2
TGCGCCAGCAGCAGGTCTAGCGGGACGACGACGAGCGGGGAGCTGTTTTTT
CASSRSSGTTTSGELFF
>-|TRBJ2-1|TRBV27|TRBD2
TGTGCCAGCAGTCCGACTAGCGGGGGCTTGGGGGAGCAGTTCTTC
CASSPTSGGLGEQFF
>-|TRBJ1-1|TRBV19|-
TGTGCCAGTAGTCCAGGGACATGGGGCACTGAAGCTTTCTTT
CASSPGTWGTEAFF
>-|TRBJ1-1|TRBV28|TRBD1
TGTGCCAGCAGTTTGGACAGGTACGACACTGAAGCTTTCTTT
CASSLDRYDTEAFF
>-|TRBJ2-1|TRBV27|-
TGTGCCAGCAGTTTATCGGCGGGTTACAATGAGCAGTTCTTC
CASSLSAGYNEQFF
>-|TRBJ2-1|TRBV2|TRBD2
TGTGCCAGCACAGGACTAGCGGGAGGGCCAGGGGAGCAGTTCTTC
CASTGLAGGPGEQFF
>-|TRBJ2-2|TRBV28|-
TGTGCCAGCAGTTTATCCGGGGTTGGGGACACCGGGGAGCTGTTTTTT
CASSLSGVGDTGELFF
>many|TRBJ1-2|TRBV9|TRBD1
TGTGCCAGCAGCCCCCCCGGGACAGGGACTAACTATGGCTACACCTTC
CASSPPGTGTNYGYTF
>-|TRBJ2-7|TRBV7-8|-
TGTGCCAGCAGCTTAGCTCTAGCTTACGAGCAGTACTTC
CASSLALAYEQYF
>few|TRBJ2-7|TRBV6-5|-
TGTGCCAGCAGTGAGCTACAGGGTTCCTACGAGCAGTACTTC
CASSELQGSYEQYF
>-|TRBJ2-7|TRBV19|TRBD2
TGTGCCAGTAGTATAGATCTCGGGAGGCCAGGGAGGTACGAGCAGTACTTC
CASSIDLGRPGRYEQYF
>once|TRBJ2-2|TRBV27|-
TGTGCCAGCAGTCCAGGACAGAACACCGGGGAGCTGTTTTTT
CASSPGQNTGELFF
>-|TRBJ1-6|TRBV18|-
TGTGCCAGCTCACCCAACAGGGATGTCGCATCACCCCTCCACTTT
CASSPNRDVASPLHF
>few|TRBJ1-1|TRBV12-5|TRBD1
TGTGCTAGTGGTTTGGACAGGGGACGGGACACTGAAGCTTTCTTT
CASGLDRGRDTEAFF
>once|TRBJ2-7|TRBV5-1|-
TGCGCCAGCAGCTTTGTCGCGGGGACGTACACCTACGAGCAGTACTTC
CASSFVAGTYTYEQYF
>-|TRBJ2-7|TRBV23-1|-
TGCGCCAGCAGTCAACGAGGACAGCCGTACGAGCAGTACTTC
CASSQRGQPYEQYF
>once|TRBJ2-2|TRBV5-1|TRBD1
TGCGCCAGCAGCTTGGAGGACAGGGGGCGATCGCTTCGAGGTACCGGGGAGCTGTTTTTT
CASSLEDRGRSLRGTGELFF
>-|TRBJ2-3|TRBV19|-
TGTGCCAGTAGTATACAGGCTGGGGGCGCAGATACGCAGTATTTT
CASSIQAGGADTQYF
>-|TRBJ1-1|TRBV4-1|TRBD1
TGCGCCAGCAGACTAGACAGGGGGCGGGATGAAGCTTTCTTT
CASRLDRGRDEAFF
>few|TRBJ2-7|TRBV19|TRBD2
TGTGCCAGTAGCTTGAGCGGGGGCCTCGGGGAGCAGTACTTC
CASSLSGGLGEQYF
>-|TRBJ1-2|TRBV30|-
TGTGCCTGGAGTAAGGCAGGAAGACATTACACCTTC
CAWSKAGRHYTF
>-|TRBJ2-1|TRBV6-1|-
TGTGCCAGCAGGACCGTGGGGGGGGCGGGTGAGCAGTTCTTC
CASRTVGGAGEQFF
>-|TRBJ1-4|TRBV5-4|-
TGTGCCAGCCGCCAAATCGAGGATAATGAAAAACTGTTTTTT
CASRQIEDNEKLFF
>-|TRBJ2-2|TRBV30|-
TGTGCCCAGACGGGGACGGGGGAGAACACCGGGGAGCTGTTTTTT
CAQTGTGENTGELFF
>-|TRBJ2-2|TRBV6-1|-
TGTGCCAGCAGTGAGGGCCAATTCGACACCGGGGAGCTGTTTTTT
CASSEGQFDTGELFF
>once|TRBJ1-3|TRBV28|-
TGTGCCAGCAGTTTACTAAGGGGGTCCTCTGGAAACACCATATATTTT
CASSLLRGSSGNTIYF
>-|TRBJ1-1|TRBV7-8|-
TGTGCCAGCAGCTTATCCCGCAGGGGAAAGTCGAACACTGAAGCTTTCTTT
CASSLSRRGKSNTEAFF
>-|TRBJ1-1|TRBV6-1|-
TGTGCCAGCAGTGAAGCCATGGGCAGCTTAGCTGAAGCTTTCTTT
CASSEAMGSLAEAFF
>-|TRBJ1-1|TRBV6-1|TRBD1
TGTGCCAGCAGGGGGACAGGAGACAACACTGAAGCTTTCTTT
CASRGTGDNTEAFF
>-|TRBJ2-5|TRBV7-8|-
TGTGCCAGCAGCTTAGAACAGGGTCTCTGGGAGACCCAGTACTTC
CASSLEQGLWETQYF
>-|TRBJ2-1|TRBV7-7|TRBD1
TGTGCTAGCAGCGCTCAAGCCGGGACAGGGGCGGGTGAGCAGTTCTTC
CASSAQAGTGAGEQFF
>-|TRBJ1-2|TRBV5-4|TRBD1
TGTGCCAGTACAAGGGACAGGTATGGCTACACCTTC
CASTRDRYGYTF
>-|TRBJ2-6|TRBV7-9|-
TGTGCCAGCAGCTTAGGGGTTCGTAGTGGGGCGGGGGCCAACGTCCTGACTTTC
CASSLGVRSGAGANVLTF
>-|TRBJ2-5|TRBV2|TRBD1
TGTGCCAGCAGGACCCGGACAGGGTTGATTGTGGGAGAGACCCAGTACTTC
CASRTRTGLIVGETQYF
>few|TRBJ1-2|TRBV27|TRBD1
TGTGCCAGCAGTGACAGGGAGTGGAACTATGGCTACACCTTC
CASSDREWNYGYTF
>-|TRBJ1-1|TRBV6-5|-
TGTGCCAGCAGGAACAGTGGGACTGAAGCTTTCTTT
CASRNSGTEAFF
>few|TRBJ2-5|TRBV6-5|-
TGTGCCAGCAGTTACTCTGAGGGGACCCAGTACTTC
CASSYSEGTQYF
>-|TRBJ1-4|TRBV7-2|-
TGTGCCAGCAGTACCCAGGGAGGTGAAAAACTGTTTTTT
CASSTQGGEKLFF
>once|TRBJ1-2|TRBV5-1|TRBD1
TGCGCCAGCAGCTGGGACAGGGCCGATAACTATGGCTACACCTTC
CASSWDRADNYGYTF
>-|TRBJ1-2|TRBV10-2|-
TGCGCCAGCACTACAGGAGAATATAACTATGGCTACACCTTC
CASTTGEYNYGYTF
>-|TRBJ2-2|TRBV7-6|-
TGTGCCAGCAGCGAGACAGGGAACACCGGGGAGCTGTTTTTT
CASSETGNTGELFF
>few|TRBJ2-1|TRBV6-5|-
TGTGCCAGCAGTTACTCGAGAGCCGATTACAATGAGCAGTTCTTC
CASSYSRADYNEQFF
>-|TRBJ2-2|TRBV5-6|-
TGTGCCAGCAGCTTGGTGGCAGGGGCGGACACCGGGGAGCTGTTTTTT
CASSLVAGADTGELFF
>-|TRBJ2-2|TRBV27|TRBD2
TGTGCCAGCAGTTTCGTGACTAGCGGGAGTGGTAGGGCCGGGGAGCTGTTTTTT
CASSFVTSGSGRAGELFF
>-|TRBJ1-3|TRBV9|-
TGTGCCAGCAGCTCTTTTTCAGGGTCTGGAAACACCATATATTTT
CASSSFSGSGNTIYF
>-|TRBJ2-7|TRBV30|-
TGTGCCTGGAATGGAGGGAGTAAGGGGAAAAAGGAGTACGAGCAGTACTTC
CAWNGGSKGKKEYEQYF